The 9 T cell receptor beta chains given below trace back to one sample, sequenced in a study of control samples from healthy donors and cancer patients (dated by TCRdb to between 2020 and 2021). The library was generated by the immunoSEQ multiplex PCR assay. Not all clones reach the TCRdb copy of this immuneACCESS table, which keeps in-frame sequences only. Checked studies attribute under half of the gap to unresolved V genes and leave the rest unexplained. A total of 30,000 to 35,000 clones appear in this sample, roughly 94% of them only once. The leading ten clones occupy more than 6.5% of the sample. The sequencing input was blood. Every receptor here comes from a man between 60 and 75 years old in good health.

This rearrangement joins TRBV6-2 or TRBV6-3 to TRBJ2-2; possibly TRBD1 for D (6 bases). The CDR3 runs 15 residues. Germline lookup yields CDR1 MNHEY and CDR2 SVGEGT. Trimming shortened V by 4 bases and J by 2 bases, and 11 bases separated the two germline ends. CDR3 sequence: CASSSNRVNTGELFF. Here the CDR3 DNA reads TGTGCCAGCAGTTCCAACAGGGTTAACACCGGGGAGCTGTTTTTT.

In its sample, this clone was seen once. The genes are TRBV5-4 and TRBJ2-1, with TRBD2 identical over 9 bases. Germline lookup yields CDR1 SGHNT and CDR2 YYREEE (reference sequence). V dropped 0 bases and J dropped 2; count of bases not matched to a gene: 3. This CDR3 is 16 amino acids long. CDR3 in DNA: TGTGCCAGCAGCTTGGGCGGGGGGGGAGCCTACAATGAGCAGTTCTTC. Protein product: CASSLGGGGAYNEQFF. Filled out from reference TRBV5-4 and TRBJ2-1, the complete variable domain reads ETGVTQSPTHLIKTRGQQVTLRCSSQSGHNTVSWYQQALGQGPQFIFQYYREEENGRGNFPPRFSGLQFPNYSSELNVNALELDDSALYLCASSLGGGGAYNEQFFGPGTRLTVL.

The chain links TRBV5-1 to TRBJ2-7; 7 bases line up with TRBD1. Trimming removed 0 bases from V and 3 bases from J; junction bases left unmatched: 3. Germline CDR1 reads SGHRS; CDR2 reads YFSETQ. There are 14 residues in the CDR3. The CDR3 region has the DNA TGCGCCAGCAGCTTGGCACAGGGGTACTACGAGCAGTACTTC. This encodes CASSLAQGYYEQYF.

This chain links TRBV7-8 with TRBJ1-4; TRBD1 is a possible D gene (5 bases). V was trimmed by 5 bases and J by 6 bases, leaving 28 bases between them. This CDR3 is built from 19 residues. In germline, CDR1 is SGHVS, CDR2 FQNEAQ. The CDR3 loop is CASSPSRVLRVSVDEKLFF. CDR3 in DNA: TGTGCCAGCAGCCCTAGTCGGGTTCTCAGGGTTTCAGTGGATGAAAAACTGTTTTTT.

Comments on this clone: Different DNA sequences within this sample yield the same CDR3. The J gene is TRBJ1-6, the V gene TRBV27; D is undetermined. CDR1 MNHEY and CDR2 SMNVEV come from the germline V gene (reference sequence). This CDR3 comprises 15 residues. V was shortened by 4 bases and J by 4 bases, with 11 bases between the two germline ends. In DNA form, the CDR3 reads TGTGCCAGCAGTTGGAAGGGTAGTTATAATTCACCCCTCCACTTT. Its translation is CASSWKGSYNSPLHF.

V usage is TRBV7-9 and J usage is TRBJ2-2; D unresolved. CDR3 size: 14 residues. CDR1 is SEHNR, CDR2 FQNEAQ, per germline (reference sequence). V shed 5 bases and J shed 1 base, with 8 bases lying between them. The CDR3 region is CASSLRRNTGELFF. The CDR3 DNA sequence: TGTGCCAGCAGCCTGAGGAGGAACACCGGGGAGCTGTTTTTT.

Note on this clone: Other DNA sequences in the same sample also yield this CDR3. The genes are TRBV6-5 and TRBJ1-5; D unresolved. CDR1 and CDR2 from the germline V gene are MNHEY and SVGAGI. There are 13 residues in the CDR3. V lost 6 bases to trimming and J lost 4 bases, with 10 bases between them. The CDR3 loop is CASRRAGNQPQHF. The CDR3, as DNA: TGTGCCAGCAGGCGAGCCGGGAATCAGCCCCAGCATTTT.

The CDR3 nucleotides are TGCAGTGCTATAGGAATCTATGGCTACACCTTC. This translates into CSAIGIYGYTF. The chain links TRBV20-1 to TRBJ1-2; D uncertain. From germline, CDR1 is DFQATT and CDR2 SNEGSKA (reference sequence). V was shortened by 4 bases and J by 4 bases, with 7 bases between the two germline ends. The CDR3 runs to 11 residues.

The count of this clone is one. This chain connects TRBV13 to TRBJ2-7; 10 positions match TRBD1. The CDR3 is made up of 14 amino acids. Germline V gene sequence: CDR1 PRHDT, CDR2 FYEKMQ (reference sequence). V was pared by 5 bases and J by 3 bases, with 4 bases of the junction left unmatched. The CDR3 DNA reads TGTGCCAGCAGCCTCCGGGACAGGGGCTACGAGCAGTACTTC. It translates to CASSLRDRGYEQYF.